This T cell receptor beta chain derives from a study of cytomegalovirus exposure and HLA in healthy donors (dated by TCRdb to 2015 to 2018). Regarding the complete study: An earlier analysis of several hundred of the donors reported about 280 Gb of sequence data and about 120 million unique TCR beta sequences obtained from 180 million or so T cells. About 280 gigabases of sequencing data and roughly 80 million unique TCR sequences made up an early release that covered 500 to 650 HLA-typed donors. Of the 350 to 450 genotyped donors, around 81% fell in the genetic ancestry cluster associated with self-reported Caucasian donors. The study aimed to test whether signatures of past pathogen exposure could be identified by cataloging public T cell receptors. The study profiled the T cell repertoires of fewer than 850 subjects by immunosequencing and related them to cytomegalovirus serostatus. A separate validation cohort of roughly 120 different subjects was used in addition to the approximately 640-subject first cohort. The study combined high-throughput TCR immunosequencing, statistical association of individual TCRs with disease status, and machine learning to predict cytomegalovirus infection status. To study patterns of TCR occurrence, a later analysis re-analyzed previously published TCR beta repertoires from several hundred donors and added high-resolution HLA genotyping. The later analysis used no new phenotypic data to find candidate immune exposures, relying instead on TCR beta sequences and their occurrence across donors. An earlier analysis of 587 of the donors applied high-throughput TCR beta sequencing to assess whether each TCR beta V gene segment acted as functional or pseudogenic. Donor age, sex, ethnicity and CMV serostatus were collected together with the repertoire data. A later genetic analysis used genome-wide SNP genotypes for about 60% of the roughly 700 donors, treating that subset as a discovery cohort. Every repertoire in the discovery cohort had been generated on one and the same sequencing platform. HLA typing covered class I and class II loci at four-digit resolution. Typing coverage varied by locus: roughly 629-640 donors for A, B, C, DRB1 and DQB1; roughly 500 for DQA1; about 600 for DPA1; fewer than 480 for DPB1. Because of strong linkage in the cohort, a few DR-DQ haplotypes were treated as single units for association and clustering. Among a few hundred genotyped donors of the cohort, an average of about 240,000 unique TCR beta nucleotide sequences were sequenced per donor, around 18% of them non-productive. The investigation overall reported the following: Correlated functional status among segregating V segments might be attributable to linkage disequilibrium, but an unknown experimental factor could not be ruled out. In a later analysis, several top co-occurrence clusters were reported to appear linked to parvovirus B19, influenza, CMV and Epstein-Barr virus. An earlier analysis of roughly 570 of the donors showed that most TCR beta V segments appeared in productive rearrangements either about 90% or about 30% of the time, which broadly matched IMGT annotations. According to a later analysis, TCR association rates differed among HLA loci, with DRB1 alleles showing the most associated TCRs and HLA-C alleles showing the fewest. According to a later genetic analysis, donors in an Asian-associated ancestry cluster had fewer N-insertions in productive TCRs than the roughly 700-donor mean. Some IMGT-functional V segments, including TRBV6-2 and TRBV6-3, could not be distinguished by the 87-base-pair reads and were therefore excluded. The classifier was reported to diagnose cytomegalovirus status with high specificity and sensitivity in both the original and validation cohorts. A later genetic analysis associated a missense DCLRE1C variant with V-gene and J-gene trimming of TCR beta chains, and an independent cohort replicated the association. This cohort had only TCR beta chains sequenced, and the lack of alpha or paired-chain data limited which features could be detected. The authors suggested that the approach could potentially be extended to other disease states and immunological phenotypes. A later analysis found that HLA-associated TCR beta chains were more clonally expanded and had lower generation probabilities than equally common non-associated chains. A further reported finding was that TCR beta sequences accurately predicted the HLA-A and HLA-B alleles for most subjects in the first cohort. Because HLA typing was missing for some donors at each locus, association tests included only the typed subset. A later analysis found that most CMV-associated TCR beta chains appeared HLA-restricted, with HLA associations seemingly driven largely by CMV exposure. Assigning TCR associations to individual alleles was difficult when HLA alleles, especially DR and DQ, strongly co-occurred. Most TCR sequences were seen in very few donors, while some public TCRs were found in many individuals. Because counts were too low, 15 to 20 rarely observed V segments, including chromosome 9 orphons, were excluded from the earlier analysis of a few hundred of the donors. The study gave a list of some 150 TCR beta chains associated with cytomegalovirus. In vitro tests confirmed that three of the cytomegalovirus-associated TCR beta chains recognize cytomegalovirus antigens. A group of highly shared sequence variants was considered likely to be a technical artifact of the sequencing pipeline. Roughly uniform sequencing depth across donors was assumed in presence/absence analyses, although this assumption may not hold. The only immune exposure information available for the cohort was CMV serostatus. In a later analysis, 15,000 to 20,000 TCR beta sequences were associated with specific HLA alleles at a false discovery rate of 0.05.

Library construction relied on the immunoSEQ multiplex PCR assay. The multiplex PCR relied on a mix of 60 forward primers for TCR Vbeta segments and 13 reverse primers for TCR Jbeta segments. Amplification of the CDR3 region of rearranged TCR beta genes was performed with a multiplex PCR assay on genomic DNA. The amplified TCR beta libraries were sequenced on the Illumina HiSeq System as 87-base-pair reads. In the source study's methods: A later analysis tallied tens of millions of unique TCR beta chains across the approximately 670 repertoires, and around 12 million of those chains were shared by two or more donors. A nearest-neighbor algorithm error-corrected the raw reads and collapsed the reads into unique sequences, merging closely related sequences to remove PCR and sequencing errors. To assign V, D and J gene segments, CDR3 sequences were aligned to IMGT reference sequences. For a sequence to be retained, at least a six-nucleotide match to both a V gene segment and a J gene segment was required. Rearrangements were classified as productive when the CDR3 lacked stop codons and remained in frame with V and J, and all other rearrangements were classified as non-productive. Following IMGT convention, CDR3 was defined as the stretch from the second conserved V-encoded cysteine to the conserved J-encoded phenylalanine. The earlier analysis of 500 to 750 of the donors excluded any sequence lacking an unambiguous match to a single V gene segment. In an earlier analysis of several hundred of the donors, V segments were called functional above 56.7% productive rearrangements and were called segregating when the between-donor standard deviation exceeded 5%. A statistical classification framework was developed to diagnose cytomegalovirus status using the catalog of TCR beta chain sequences. V and J gene assignment, in a later analysis, came from comparing TCR nucleotide sequences with IMGT/GENE-DB human TR gene sequences. In a later analysis, CDR3 sequences and most-parsimonious VDJ recombination scenarios were assigned using the TCRdist pipeline. A later analysis defined each TCR beta chain by its CDR3 amino acid sequence plus V-gene family, and excluded reads lacking a unique V-gene family. In a later analysis, approximately 590 highly shared, low-generation-probability nucleotide sequences were removed to address suspected cross-contamination and a sequencing artifact. In a later analysis, a clonal expansion index for each public chain was calculated from normalized within-repertoire ranks of inferred template counts. In a later analysis, generation probabilities were computed with a VDJ recombination model fitted to out-of-frame rearrangements, and the resulting probabilities were checked against IGoR. A later analysis scored TCR-TCR, TCR-HLA and TCR-CMV co-occurrence with hypergeometric tests, applying a repertoire-size bias correction to TCR pairs. A later analysis estimated false discovery rates by permuting HLA or CMV assignments 20 times. In a later analysis, co-occurring TCRs were grouped with DBSCAN, and TCRdist sequence similarity was added when clustering was performed within HLA-allele-positive subsets. For co-occurrence clustering, repertoires with fewer than 30,000 or more than 120,000 public chains were excluded, along with four or five repertoires with anomalous nucleotide sharing. In its TCRdb copy, this immuneACCESS table keeps in-frame sequences only and misses some clones. Where compared with another copy, unresolved V genes explain less than half of these, and the others have no known cause. V and J calls and clone size are those listed in that table; D and trimming were worked out from the DNA. The sample includes approximately 150,000 clones, with more than 75% observed a single time. About 2.2% of the sample goes to the ten largest clones.

The cohort comprised several hundred healthy bone marrow donors. At the time of sampling, all cohort members were nominally healthy, though unrecorded immune exposures were likely present. The donor was CMV seropositive and was included in the group of around 300 seropositive cohort members. A peripheral blood sample was provided by each donor, and peripheral blood mononuclear cells were used for TCR beta sequencing. Genomic DNA was extracted from the blood cell samples with the Qiagen DNeasy Blood Extraction Kit. The CDR3, cysteine through phenylalanine, is 11 amino acids long. Left in the record is the CDR3 DNA by itself, 33 bases read in frame from the first base. As encoded in the germline V gene, CDR1 is ENHRY while CDR2 is SYGVKD. Trimming leaves V shorter by 10 bases and J shorter by 9 bases, with the junction holding 6 bases beyond the gene matches. In the case of this clone: Its antigen remains unidentified. No quality values exist for individual bases; no much larger clone is one base distant.

Material: PBMCs. This receptor was obtained from a woman aged 18-29 years in good health and CMV-seropositive. The rearranged segments are TRBV10-3 and TRBJ2-1; TRBD1 agrees with 7 junctional bases. The CDR3 reads CATEGAGEQFF. The bases are TGTGCCACAGAGGGGGCCGGTGAGCAGTTCTTC.